This T cell receptor beta chain was sequenced in a study of regulatory T cells in long-lasting Graves disease. Study in general: Persistence in Graves' disease required over 5 years of antithyroid drugs plus positive TSH receptor antibodies. General study points: Shared public clonotypes totalled 2,741 in persistent patients, compared with some 920 in new patients.

Time point defined: persistent/refractory GD, antithyroid drugs over 5 years with positive TRAb. Isolated PBMC RNA provided the starting material for the TCR library. Graves' disease diagnosis relied on American Thyroid Association guidelines. On this clonotype: Its antigen is as yet unknown.

Arm-PCR of CDR3 regions and iRepertoire HTBI primers were used to build TCR beta libraries. TCRdb used MiXCR to reprocess the multiplex PCR reads, holding one entry per CDR3 protein. Seen here are 400,000 to 500,000 distinct CDR3 sequences, 20% to 25% observed once, and the top ten hold more than 6%. The clonotype was recovered from a female donor with Graves disease. The sample consisted of peripheral blood mononuclear cells (PBMCs), taken when the disease was refractory, from a patient treated with antithyroid drugs.

In nucleotides, the CDR3 is TGTGCCAGCAGCAAGGGACTAGCCTTGTCCGGGGAGCTGTTTTTT. The encoded protein is CASSKGLALSGELFF. This rearrangement joins TRBV3-1 to TRBJ2-2, with 9 bases fitting TRBD2. From germline, CDR1 is LGHDT and CDR2 YNNKEL (reference sequence). V trimming: 5 bases; J trimming: 6 bases; junction bases outside the gene matches: 7. The CDR3 is made up of 15 amino acids.